Following are 24 T cell receptor beta chains from one sample sequenced in a study of shared clonotypes between healthy human individuals. TCRdb's table, derived via immunoSEQ multiplex PCR, lists solely in-frame clones and lacks some. Of roughly 1,000,000 clones listed, around 82% were seen once; the top ten hold approximately 0.52%. The sample taken for sequencing was memory CD4+ T cells from PBMCs. The subset denotes: CD45RA-negative fraction. The receptors derive from a man aged 18 to 30 in good health. Some clones in this sample may be carry-over from other donors' samples.

The chain joins TRBV11-2 to TRBJ2-7; D unclear. Trimming shortened V by 1 base and J by 10 bases, and 11 bases separated the two germline ends. This CDR3 comprises 12 residues. Germline V gene data show CDR1 as SGHAT and CDR2 as FQNNGV. The CDR3 is CASSLAVTLQYF. CDR3 in DNA: TGTGCCAGCAGCTTAGCCGTTACTCTACAGTACTTC.

The rearrangement joins TRBV6-6 to TRBJ1-5, with D possibly being TRBD1 (5 bases). The CDR3 loop spans 13 amino acids. The germline V gene encodes CDR1 MNHNY and CDR2 SVGAGI (reference sequence). The V and J ends lost 8 bases and 4 bases respectively, with 12 bases between them. The CDR3 spells CASFGTGNQPQHF. In nucleotides, the CDR3 is TGTGCCAGCTTCGGGACGGGGAATCAGCCCCAGCATTTT.

The genes are TRBV27 and TRBJ1-3, with 8 bases identical to TRBD1. Germline CDR1 MNHEY, CDR2 SMNVEV (reference sequence). There are 17 residues in the CDR3. V was pared by 2 bases and J by 3 bases, with 9 bases of the junction left unmatched. CDR3 region: CASSLTGGFGFGNTIYF. The CDR3 bases are TGTGCCAGCAGTTTAACAGGGGGGTTTGGGTTTGGAAACACCATATATTTT.

V and J are TRBV28 and TRBJ1-2; 9 bases map to TRBD1. CDR1 MDHEN and CDR2 SYDVKM come from the germline V gene. This CDR3 comprises 14 residues. V lost 8 bases to trimming and J lost 5 bases; unmatched junction nucleotides: 9. CDR3 sequence reads: CASLEQGAFYGYTF. The CDR3 nucleotides are TGTGCCAGCCTTGAACAGGGGGCTTTTTATGGCTACACCTTC.

The V call is TRBV10-3, the J call TRBJ1-1, with TRBD1 identical over 9 bases. Trimming removed 7 bases from V and 1 base from J; junction bases left unmatched: 7. In germline, CDR1 is ENHRY, CDR2 SYGVKD. The CDR3 sequence is 15 residues long. In nucleotides, the CDR3 is TGTGCCATCACCCCGGACAGGGGAACGAACACTGAAGCTTTCTTT. Translating it yields CAITPDRGTNTEAFF.

V gene TRBV20-1 combines with J gene TRBJ1-1; maybe TRBD1 (6 bases). This CDR3 has 11 residues. V lost 3 bases and J lost 6, with 8 bases in between. Germline V gives CDR1 DFQATT, CDR2 SNEGSKA (reference sequence). The CDR3 coding sequence is TGCAGTGCTAGGCAGGGGCCTGAAGCTTTCTTT. The encoded protein is CSARQGPEAFF.

This clone was counted between two and nine times. J is TRBJ2-5 and V is TRBV6-1; 8 bases fit TRBD1. V lost 7 bases and J lost 5; bases outside the gene matches: 6. The germline CDR1 and CDR2 sequences are MNHNS and SASEGT. The CDR3 extends over 13 amino acids. CDR3 bases: TGTGCCAGCACCAGGGGGCAAAGGGAGACCCAGTACTTC. Translating gives CASTRGQRETQYF.

The CDR3 spells CAWSVLAGDLYEQYF. DNA for the CDR3: TGTGCCTGGAGTGTACTAGCGGGAGATCTCTACGAGCAGTACTTC. The chain combines TRBV30 with TRBJ2-7; 11 nucleotides line up with TRBD2. CDR3 size: 15 residues. CDR1 and CDR2 (germline): GTSNPN, SVGIG (reference sequence). V gave up 0 bases and J gave up 3 bases; unmatched junction bases: 4.

V is TRBV11-2 and J is TRBJ1-1; D is ambiguous. The CDR3 is 12 amino acids. From germline, CDR1 is SGHAT and CDR2 FQNNGV. V was pared by 2 bases and J by 13 bases, with 14 bases between. DNA of the CDR3: TGTGCCAGCAGCTTATATCAAGGCAGGTATTTCTTT. This codes for CASSLYQGRYFF.

This clone turned up a few times. The chain joins TRBV11-2 to TRBJ2-1, with 10 bases lining up with TRBD2. The junction had 10 bases not matched to a gene; V was cut back by 7 bases and J by 4 bases. Germline values: CDR1 SGHAT, CDR2 FQNNGV. CDR3 size: 16 residues. The CDR3 loop reads CASIASGSLGYNEQFF. In DNA, the CDR3 is TGTGCCAGCATAGCTAGCGGGAGCCTGGGATACAATGAGCAGTTCTTC.

The genes are TRBV4-1 and TRBJ1-1; D not resolved. V dropped 4 bases and J dropped 0 bases, with 18 bases sitting between them. This CDR3 spans 17 amino acids. The germline V gene encodes CDR1 MGHRA and CDR2 YSYEKL. The CDR3 coding sequence is TGCGCCAGCAGCCCAAGAACGGACGGATTAATGAACACTGAAGCTTTCTTT. Translated: CASSPRTDGLMNTEAFF.

The V call is TRBV11-2, the J call TRBJ2-2; 14 bases are shared with TRBD2. Germline assignment: CDR1 SGHAT and CDR2 FQNNGV. Trimming at V came to 1 base and at J to 4 bases, leaving 8 bases not matched to a gene. The CDR3 sequence is 19 residues long. This chain's CDR3 is CASSLARLAGGPVTGELFF. CDR3 bases: TGTGCCAGCAGCTTAGCCCGACTAGCGGGAGGGCCGGTCACCGGGGAGCTGTTTTTT.

CDR3 in amino acids: CASSPLGPASGELFF. The CDR3 DNA is TGTGCCAGCAGCCCCCTAGGGCCAGCGTCCGGGGAGCTGTTTTTT. The gene calls are TRBV4-2 and TRBJ2-2; D gene ambiguous. CDR1 is LGHNA, CDR2 YNFKEQ, per germline. The CDR3 spans 15 residues. Trimming stripped 4 bases from V and 6 bases from J, with 15 bases between.

The chain couples TRBV11-2 to TRBJ2-7, with 10 nucleotides matching TRBD2. Germline CDR1 reads SGHAT; CDR2 reads FQNNGV. V lost 2 bases, J lost 6 bases, and 7 bases stayed unmatched. CDR3 length: 15 residues. The CDR3 region is CASSLRLAGVPEQYF. CDR3 nucleotide sequence: TGTGCCAGCAGCTTAAGGCTAGCGGGAGTTCCCGAGCAGTACTTC.

As regards this clone: In the same sample, other DNA sequences code for this CDR3. This sequence joins TRBV19 and TRBJ1-2; D is uncertain. The CDR3 extends over 13 amino acids. Germline V CDR1 and CDR2: LNHDA, SQIVND (reference sequence). The germline V and J ends were trimmed by 2 bases and 0 bases, with 4 bases remaining between them. The CDR3 reads CASSIQTNYGYTF. The CDR3 nucleotides read TGTGCCAGTAGTATACAGACTAACTATGGCTACACCTTC.

This chain joins TRBV20-1 and TRBJ2-7; D not resolved. V lost 3 bases to trimming and J lost 6 bases, with 6 bases between them. The length of the CDR3 is 10 residues. Germline V gene lookup returns CDR1 DFQATT and CDR2 SNEGSKA (reference sequence). The CDR3 here is CSASPFEQYF. CDR3 DNA sequence: TGCAGTGCTAGCCCATTCGAGCAGTACTTC.

The chain uses TRBV4-3 and TRBJ1-1; no reliable D call. With 3 bases removed from V and 4 bases from J, the gap between germline ends came to 21 bases. This CDR3 is 17 amino acids long. The germline V gene encodes CDR1 LGHNA and CDR2 YSLEER. The DNA for the CDR3 is TGCGCCAGCAGCCAGACCTTTAAGCGGGTGGGGATCACTGAAGCTTTCTTT. It yields the protein CASSQTFKRVGITEAFF.

This sequence joins TRBV9 and TRBJ1-2; TRBD1 matches 7 bases. Looked up from germline, CDR1 is SGDLS and CDR2 is YYNGEE. The CDR3 length is 17 residues. The J segment lost 0 bases and the V segment lost 3 bases, leaving 11 bases of the junction unmatched. The CDR3 nucleotides are TGTGCCAGCAGCGCCCTCCTCGAGGGGGCGTCTAACTATGGCTACACCTTC. Its protein product is CASSALLEGASNYGYTF.

This clone was seen once. This chain uses TRBV15 with TRBJ2-2; the match to TRBD2 covers 9 bases. This CDR3 has 17 amino acids. Germline assignment: CDR1 LNHNV and CDR2 YYDKDF (reference sequence). V gave up 0 bases and J gave up 5 bases; unmatched junction bases: 7. The CDR3 sequence is CATSRELAGVMTGELFF. CDR3 DNA sequence: TGTGCCACCAGCAGAGAGTTAGCGGGAGTCATGACCGGGGAGCTGTTTTTT. Together with reference TRBV15 and TRBJ2-2, the CDR3 gives the full variable domain: DAMVIQNPRYQVTQFGKPVTLSCSQTLNHNVMYWYQQKSSQAPKLLFHYYDKDFNNEADTPDNFQSRRPNTSFCFLDIRSPGLGDTAMYLCATSRELAGVMTGELFFGEGSRLTVL.

The rearrangement joins TRBV9 to TRBJ1-2; TRBD1 matches at 9 bases. CDR1 is SGDLS, CDR2 YYNGEE, per germline. This CDR3 is 13 amino acids long. Trimming at V came to 7 bases and at J to 0 bases, leaving 1 base not matched to a gene. CDR3 in amino acids: CASHRGPNYGYTF. The DNA of the CDR3 is TGTGCCAGCCACAGGGGGCCTAACTATGGCTACACCTTC. Complete variable domain (other parts from reference TRBV9 and TRBJ1-2): DSGVTQTPKHLITATGQRVTLRCSPRSGDLSVYWYQQSLDQGLQFLIQYYNGEERAKGNILERFSAQQFPDLHSELNLSSLELGDSALYFCASHRGPNYGYTFGSGTRLTVV.

The chain employs TRBV2 and TRBJ2-7; 8 bases match TRBD2. From germline, CDR1 is SNHLY and CDR2 FYNNEI. The CDR3 totals 14 residues. Losses at the gene ends were 7 bases for V and 4 bases for J; bases not matched to a gene: 9. CDR3 sequence (DNA): TGTGCCAGCAAACCGGGACTAGAGTCTTACGAGCAGTACTTC. As protein: CASKPGLESYEQYF.

The CDR3 protein is CASSVGVAHTQYF. The CDR3 DNA reads as TGTGCCAGCAGCGTAGGTGTAGCACATACGCAGTATTTT. The rearrangement joins TRBV9 to TRBJ2-3; D unclear. The CDR3 has 13 residues. V lost 0 bases to trimming and J lost 7 bases, with 9 bases between them. Germline V lookup: CDR1 SGDLS, CDR2 YYNGEE.

The chain has TRBV5-1 and TRBJ2-3; no definite D call. Looked up from germline, CDR1 is SGHRS and CDR2 is YFSETQ. This CDR3 has 14 amino acids. Trimming shortened V by 4 bases and J by 0 bases, and 9 bases separated the two germline ends. CDR3 in amino acids: CASSPRPSTDTQYF. The CDR3 bases are TGCGCCAGCAGCCCTAGACCTAGCACAGATACGCAGTATTTT.

The chain joins TRBV28 to TRBJ2-2; 11 bases agree with TRBD2. J lost 5 bases, V lost 5 bases, and 7 bases had no gene match. The CDR3 extends over 16 amino acids. Germline assignment: CDR1 MDHEN and CDR2 SYDVKM. The CDR3 region has the DNA TGTGCCAGCAGTCTCCCCTCTAGCGGGAGGACCGGGGAGCTGTTTTTT. This encodes CASSLPSSGRTGELFF.